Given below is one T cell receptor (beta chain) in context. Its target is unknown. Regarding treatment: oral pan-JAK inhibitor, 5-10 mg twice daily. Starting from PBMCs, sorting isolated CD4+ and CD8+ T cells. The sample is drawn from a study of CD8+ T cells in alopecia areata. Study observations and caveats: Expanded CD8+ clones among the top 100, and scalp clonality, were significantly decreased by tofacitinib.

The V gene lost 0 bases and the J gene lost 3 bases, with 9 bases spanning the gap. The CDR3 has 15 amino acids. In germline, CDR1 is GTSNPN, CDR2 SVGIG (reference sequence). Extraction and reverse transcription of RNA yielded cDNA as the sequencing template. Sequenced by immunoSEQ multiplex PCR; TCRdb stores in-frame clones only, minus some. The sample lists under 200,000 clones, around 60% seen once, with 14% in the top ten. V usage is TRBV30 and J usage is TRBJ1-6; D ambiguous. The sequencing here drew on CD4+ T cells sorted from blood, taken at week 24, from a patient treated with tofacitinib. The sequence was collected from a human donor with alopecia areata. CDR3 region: CAWSVRGFYNSPLHF. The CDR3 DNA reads TGTGCCTGGAGTGTACGAGGGTTCTATAATTCACCCCTCCACTTT. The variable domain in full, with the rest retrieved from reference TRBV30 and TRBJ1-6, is SQTIHQWPATLVQPVGSPLSLECTVEGTSNPNLYWYRQAAGRGLQLLFYSVGIGQISSEVPQNLSASRPQDRQFILSSKKLLLSDSGFYLCAWSVRGFYNSPLHFGNGTRLTVT.